This TCR beta chain appears in the sequencing data of a study of Graves' ophthalmopathy and Graves' hyperthyroidism. At the level of the study: No treatment had been given when peripheral blood was collected at initial diagnosis.

This clonotype appeared a few times. The antigen is undetermined. The germline V gene encodes CDR1 LNHDA and CDR2 SQIVND (reference sequence). The CDR3 covers 13 residues. V lost 5 bases to trimming and J lost 9 bases, with 14 bases between them. Using RNA transcripts, the TCR beta CDR3 regions were amplified. HTBI-primed first-round RT-PCR preceded second-round multiplex PCR. TCRdb called the multiplex PCR reads again in MiXCR, with one record for every CDR3 protein. The repertoire consists of around 400,000 distinct CDR3 sequences, with under 25% occurring once and the leading ten covering 2.5% to 3.5%. The study, taken as a whole, reports: The blood repertoire also included most expanded thyroid clonotypes above 0.001 frequency.

Stable hyperthyroid donors showed no ophthalmopathy during 18 months follow-up. The starting material, around 9.3 ml of fresh peripheral blood, provided the PBMCs. This TCR derives from a woman in her late teens or twenties with stable Graves' hyperthyroidism. The sequencing input was peripheral blood. This chain links TRBV19 with TRBJ2-4; D may be TRBD2 (5 bases). The CDR3 spells CASSLRAHGIQYF. The DNA of the CDR3 is TGTGCCAGTAGTTTGAGGGCGCATGGCATTCAGTACTTC.